What follows describes a single TCR beta chain. Its cognate antigen has yet to be identified. Base qualities are not recorded, but no much larger clone differs from it by a single base. Library method: the immunoSEQ multiplex PCR assay. The multiplex PCR relied on a mix of 60 forward primers for TCR Vbeta segments and 13 reverse primers for TCR Jbeta segments. The CDR3 region of rearranged TCR beta genes was amplified from genomic DNA with a multiplex PCR assay. The Illumina HiSeq System was used to sequence the amplified TCR beta libraries as 87-base-pair reads. For the original study's pipeline: A later analysis counted tens of millions of unique TCR beta chains across the 666 repertoires, and about 10 million of these chains were shared by at least two donors. Raw reads were error-corrected and collapsed into unique sequences by a nearest-neighbor algorithm in which closely related sequences were merged to remove PCR and sequencing errors. V, D and J gene segments were assigned by aligning CDR3 sequences to IMGT reference sequences. For a sequence to be retained, at least a six-nucleotide match to both a V gene segment and a J gene segment was required. Rearrangements were called productive when the CDR3 lacked stop codons and stayed in frame with V and J; all others were non-productive. CDR3 was defined by IMGT convention, running from the second conserved V-encoded cysteine to the conserved J-encoded phenylalanine. In an earlier analysis of some 550 of the donors, sequences lacking an unambiguous match to a single V gene segment were excluded. An earlier analysis of several hundred of the donors called V segments functional above 56.7% productive rearrangements and segregating when the between-donor standard deviation exceeded 5%. A statistical classification framework was developed to diagnose cytomegalovirus status using the catalog of TCR beta chain sequences. In a later analysis, V and J genes were assigned by comparing TCR nucleotide sequences against IMGT/GENE-DB human TR gene sequences. In a later analysis, CDR3 sequences and most-parsimonious VDJ recombination scenarios were assigned using the TCRdist pipeline. In a later analysis, each TCR beta chain was defined by its CDR3 amino acid sequence together with its V-gene family, and reads lacking a unique V-gene family were excluded. In a later analysis, approximately 640 highly shared, low-generation-probability nucleotide sequences were removed to address suspected cross-contamination and a sequencing artifact. A later analysis calculated a clonal expansion index for each public chain from normalized within-repertoire ranks of inferred template counts. In a later analysis, generation probabilities were computed using a VDJ recombination model fitted to out-of-frame rearrangements, and the results were checked against IGoR. A later analysis scored TCR-TCR, TCR-HLA and TCR-CMV co-occurrence with hypergeometric tests, applying a repertoire-size bias correction to TCR pairs. In a later analysis, false discovery rates were estimated by permuting HLA or CMV assignments 20 times. In a later analysis, co-occurring TCRs were grouped with DBSCAN, and TCRdist sequence similarity was added when clustering was performed within HLA-allele-positive subsets. Repertoires with fewer than 30,000 or more than 120,000 public chains, plus five repertoires with anomalous nucleotide sharing, were excluded from co-occurrence clustering. The clones in this table, taken by TCRdb from immuneACCESS, are in-frame only. Not every clone is retained; where verified, under half of the shortfall comes from an unresolved V gene, and the cause of the rest is unknown. The DNA gave D and trimming, while V, J and clone size come from that table. Recorded for this sample are about 69,000 clones; roughly 74% of them occurred a single time. Jointly, the top ten make up 8.5% to 14% of the sample.

This sample stems from a study of cytomegalovirus exposure and HLA in healthy donors (dated by TCRdb to the late 2010s). Describing the broader study: According to an earlier analysis of 587 of the donors, some 180 million T cells yielded roughly 110 million unique TCR beta sequences and around 300 Gb of sequence data. Every repertoire in the discovery cohort had been generated on one and the same sequencing platform. Typing coverage differed by locus: A, B, C, DRB1 and DQB1 were typed in roughly 620-630 donors, DQA1 in 522, DPA1 in 600 to 610, and DPB1 in just under 480. To study patterns of TCR occurrence, a later analysis re-analyzed previously published TCR beta repertoires from 700 or so donors and added high-resolution HLA genotyping. Rather than using new phenotypic data, the later analysis identified candidate immune exposures from TCR beta sequences and from how often those sequences occurred across donors. High-throughput TCR immunosequencing, statistical association of individual TCRs with disease status, and machine learning were combined to predict cytomegalovirus infection status. A separate validation cohort of over a hundred different subjects was used in addition to the 666-subject first cohort. An early release covering about 600 HLA-typed donors comprised about 300 gigabases of sequencing data and 85 million or so unique TCR sequences. The genetic ancestry cluster associated with self-reported Caucasian donors included 81% of the 398 genotyped donors. An earlier analysis of fewer than 750 of the donors used high-throughput TCR beta sequencing to judge whether each TCR beta V gene segment behaved as functional or pseudogenic. Donor age, sex, ethnicity and CMV serostatus were collected together with the repertoire data. Using immunosequencing, the study profiled T cell repertoires from around 680 subjects and related those repertoires to cytomegalovirus serostatus. On average, around 200,000 unique TCR beta nucleotide sequences were sequenced per donor among some 430 genotyped donors of the cohort, with 15% to 20% of those sequences being non-productive. Class I and class II HLA loci were covered by the typing at four-digit resolution. Because of strong linkage in the cohort, roughly five DR-DQ haplotypes were treated as single units for association and clustering. In a later genetic analysis, genome-wide SNP genotypes for about 65% of the roughly 700 donors were used, and that subset was treated as a discovery cohort. The study was designed to test whether signatures of past pathogen exposure could be identified by cataloging public T cell receptors.

Looking up the germline V gene yields CDR1 SGHRS and CDR2 YFSETQ. Germline trimming amounts to 0 bases on V and 6 bases on J, with 4 as the count of junction bases outside the gene matches. Taken from cysteine to phenylalanine, the CDR3 has 14 residues. Only the CDR3 region is kept as DNA, spanning 42 bases read in frame from base 1. In total, approximately 610 healthy bone marrow donors made up the cohort. At the time of sampling, all cohort members were nominally healthy, though unrecorded immune exposures were likely present. The donor was CMV seropositive and belonged to the group of some 290 seropositive cohort members. Each donor provided a peripheral blood sample, and peripheral blood mononuclear cells were used for TCR beta sequencing. Genomic DNA was extracted from the blood cell samples with the Qiagen DNeasy Blood Extraction Kit. Study-wide findings and limitations: For the cohort, immune exposure information was limited to CMV serostatus. HLA typing was unavailable for some donors at each locus, so association tests used only the typed subset. In the study, 150 to 200 TCR beta chains were listed as associated with cytomegalovirus. Because counts were too low, roughly 17 rarely observed V segments, including chromosome 9 orphons, were left out of the earlier analysis of approximately 500 of the donors. Strong co-occurrence of HLA alleles, especially DR and DQ, made assigning TCR associations to individual alleles difficult. V-gene and J-gene trimming of TCR beta chains was associated with a missense DCLRE1C variant in a later genetic analysis, and the association was replicated in an independent cohort. Specific HLA alleles were associated with about 17,000 TCR beta sequences at a false discovery rate of 0.05 in a later analysis. Sequencing depth was assumed to be roughly uniform across donors in the presence/absence analyses, though that assumption may not hold. Three of the identified cytomegalovirus-associated TCR beta chains were confirmed in vitro to be specific for cytomegalovirus antigens. A later analysis found that HLA-associated TCR beta chains were more clonally expanded and had lower generation probabilities than equally common non-associated chains. Broadly in line with IMGT annotations, most TCR beta V segments showed up in productive rearrangements about 87% or about 30% of the time in an earlier analysis of some 590 of the donors. This cohort had only TCR beta chains sequenced, and the lack of alpha or paired-chain data limited which features could be detected. It was suggested by the authors that the approach could potentially be generalized to other disease states and immunological phenotypes. Because the 87-base-pair reads could not distinguish some IMGT-functional V segments, including TRBV6-2 and TRBV6-3, those segments were excluded. In a later genetic analysis, fewer N-insertions in productive TCRs were reported among donors in an Asian-associated ancestry cluster than the approximately 670-donor mean. Most TCR sequences were seen in very few donors, while some public TCRs were found in many individuals. A cluster of highly shared sequence variants was judged likely to be a technical artifact of the sequencing pipeline. According to a later analysis, parvovirus B19, influenza, CMV and Epstein-Barr virus appeared linked to several top co-occurrence clusters. A further reported finding was that TCR beta sequences accurately predicted the HLA-A and HLA-B alleles for most subjects in the first cohort. Cytomegalovirus status was reported to be diagnosed by the classifier with high specificity and sensitivity in both the original and validation cohorts. Linkage disequilibrium might explain the correlated functional status among segregating V segments, but an unknown experimental factor could not be excluded. In a later analysis, most CMV-associated TCR beta chains were found to appear HLA-restricted, with HLA associations seemingly driven largely by CMV exposure. According to a later analysis, TCR association rates differed among HLA loci, with DRB1 alleles showing the most associated TCRs and HLA-C alleles showing the fewest.

This sequence was found in a woman between 55 and 75 years old in good health and CMV-seropositive. This chain joins TRBV5-1 to TRBJ2-3, with 7 bases matching TRBD2. The sequenced sample consisted of PBMCs. The CDR3 reads as follows: CASSLGGGVDTQYF. The DNA sequence reads TGCGCCAGCAGCTTGGGTGGGGGGGTTGATACGCAGTATTTT.